This record concerns one T cell receptor beta chain sequence. Its antigen remains unknown. Trimming pared 6 bases from V and 3 bases from J, leaving 6 bases between. Germline values: CDR1 DFQATT, CDR2 SNEGSKA (reference sequence). This CDR3 comprises 11 residues. The data were taken from a study of blood T cells in healthy people across ages. The authors ran a second PCR of roughly 6 to 11 cycles using a sample-barcoded 5' primer and a J-beta primer mix. Each cDNA molecule was tagged by a template-switch adaptor with 12 random nucleotides. TCRdb re-called the 5' RACE reads through MiXCR, storing one row per CDR3 protein. The table shows 1.6 million or so distinct CDR3 sequences, with 34% occurring only once. Regarding the study as a whole: Changes seen in expanded clonotypes were possibly confounded by donor CMV status left unknown.

The sample taken for sequencing was blood. This TCR came from a woman in her 30s in good health. V gene TRBV20-1 combines with J gene TRBJ2-4; no definite D call. CDR3 nucleotides: TGCAGTGCCTGGGACAAAAACATTCAGTACTTC. Protein product: CSAWDKNIQYF.